The clone carrying this TCR beta chain was counted a few times. Its antigen is unidentified. Both 60 Vbeta primers and 13 Jbeta primers went into the PCR. Sequencing was performed with immunoSEQ multiplex PCR; in TCRdb, only in-frame clones are kept and a portion is missing. The sample records roughly 110,000 clones, roughly four fifths being singletons. This record comes from a study of cytomegalovirus exposure and HLA in healthy donors. This CDR3 comprises 15 residues. Looked up from germline, CDR1 is MNHNY and CDR2 is SVGAGI (reference sequence). Unmatched junction bases numbered 11, after V lost 6 bases and J lost 6 bases. Study observations and caveats: In a later analysis, an Asian-associated ancestry cluster reportedly showed fewer N-insertions than the approximately 660-donor mean.

The chain has TRBV6-6 and TRBJ2-7; 10 bases line up with TRBD1. The material sequenced was PBMCs. This receptor was obtained from a male donor in good health and CMV-seropositive. In DNA, the CDR3 is TGTGCCAGCAGCGCTCGAGGGGACAGGGGCGGCGAGCAGTACTTC. As protein: CASSARGDRGGEQYF.